What follows are 5 T cell receptor beta chains derived from one specimen sequenced in a study of blood T cell repertoires in COVID-19. The assay was immunoSEQ multiplex PCR, and TCRdb's table has in-frame clones only and misses some. The sample carries about 300,000 clones, approximately 81% recorded once. The material sequenced was PBMCs or T cells enriched from blood (not recorded which). The receptors originated from a woman aged 30 to 39 who had been exposed to COVID-19.

This sequence joins TRBV7-2 and TRBJ1-2; possibly TRBD1 for D (6 bases). Germline V lookup: CDR1 SGHTA, CDR2 FQGNSA. This CDR3 contains 15 residues. V dropped 3 bases and J dropped 4 bases, with 15 bases sitting between them. Written as DNA, the CDR3 is TGTGCCAGCAGCTTCGGAGACAGGATCTTCTATGGCTACACCTTC. This encodes CASSFGDRIFYGYTF.

This clone has only one observation. V usage is TRBV7-3 and J usage is TRBJ1-2, with D unclear. CDR1 and CDR2 (germline): SGHTA, FQGTGA. Trimming removed 5 bases at V and 1 base at J, with 11 bases between. This CDR3 spans 14 amino acids. This chain's CDR3 is CASSRRVSNYGYTF. In DNA form, the CDR3 reads TGTGCCAGCAGCCGGCGGGTCAGTAACTATGGCTACACCTTC.

The chain joins TRBV30 to TRBJ2-7; 11 nucleotides match TRBD2. Germline V gives CDR1 GTSNPN, CDR2 SVGIG (reference sequence). CDR3 length: 12 residues. The chain's CDR3 is CALAGDMYEQYF. CDR3 DNA sequence: TGTGCACTAGCGGGAGATATGTACGAGCAGTACTTC. Looking up the rest from reference TRBV30 and TRBJ2-7 gives the full variable domain: SQTIHQWPATLVQPVGSPLSLECTVEGTSNPNLYWYRQAAGRGLQLLFYSVGIGQISSEVPQNLSASRPQDRQFILSSKKLLLSDSGFYLCALAGDMYEQYFGPGTRLTVT.

The rearrangement joins TRBV5-4 to TRBJ2-5; TRBD1 agrees at 8 bases. The ends lost 1 base at V and 5 bases at J; junction bases unmatched: 4. CDR1 is SGHNT and CDR2 is YYREEE in the germline V gene (reference sequence). The CDR3 consists of 14 residues. CDR3 DNA: TGTGCCAGCAGCTTGCAGGGGGCAGGGGAGACCCAGTACTTC. It is translated as CASSLQGAGETQYF.

The rearrangement links TRBV27 to TRBJ1-1, with D unresolved. The CDR3 runs to 13 residues. The V and J ends lost 2 bases and 4 bases respectively, with 8 bases between them. The germline V gene encodes CDR1 MNHEY and CDR2 SMNVEV (reference sequence). CDR3 sequence: CASSLHSFTEAFF. CDR3 DNA sequence: TGTGCCAGCAGTTTACACAGTTTCACTGAAGCTTTCTTT.